This T cell receptor (beta chain) was documented in a study of technical replicates of blood from a handful of donors. V lost 3 bases, J lost 0 bases, and 5 bases lay in between. Germline CDR1 SGHTA, CDR2 FQGNSA. This CDR3 comprises 14 residues. Measured with immunoSEQ multiplex PCR; TCRdb has only the in-frame clones, and not every one. The sample yields about 97,000 clones, roughly 96% seen once. Sequenced sample: T cells isolated from PBMCs. The origin of this receptor is a human donor in good health. This chain connects TRBV7-2 to TRBJ1-4, with D hard to call. CDR3 bases: TGTGCCAGCAGCTTCCTTGCAACTAATGAAAAACTGTTTTTT. This codes for CASSFLATNEKLFF.